The clone carrying this TCR beta chain was observed a single time. What it binds is not known. A single base separates this from a much larger clone, so it may be a read error. This sample stems from a study of beta chain features in type 1 diabetes. Study findings and constraints: All four CD4+ subsets of Type 1 diabetes patients contained TCRB CDR3s that were moderately but significantly shorter.

The sequenced template was cDNA made from the entire isolated RNA. Measured with immunoSEQ multiplex PCR; TCRdb has only the in-frame clones, and not every one. Of fewer than 350,000 clones in the sample, over 12% were seen once. The CDR3 has 13 residues. The germline V gene has CDR1 MNHNS and CDR2 SASEGT. Trimming took off 5 bases at V and 0 bases at J, with 5 bases between the two ends. The source material was naive CD4+ T cells from blood. The V gene is TRBV6-1, the J gene TRBJ2-1, with a weak D call TRBD2 (5 bases). The clonotype was recovered from a man younger than 35 with type 1 diabetes. The CDR3 bases are TGTGCCAGCAGTAGCGGCTCCTACAATGAGCAGTTCTTC. It is translated as CASSSGSYNEQFF.